The sequence of this T cell receptor (beta chain) was determined in a study of cytomegalovirus exposure and HLA in healthy donors. With 9 bases clipped from V and 6 bases from J, the junction kept 15 bases outside the gene matches. From germline, CDR1 is LNHDA and CDR2 SQIVND (reference sequence). The CDR3 has 17 residues. General study results and limits: In a later analysis, compared with equally common non-associated chains, HLA-associated beta chains were more expanded. Previously analyzed data showed that most TCR beta V segments were productive at a frequency of about 87% or about 30%. In a later analysis, 15,000 to 20,000 TCR beta sequences were associated with HLA alleles at 0.05 false discovery rate.

PCR primers comprised 60 Vbeta and 13 Jbeta primers. Original analysis: The count from a later analysis was about 80 million unique TCR beta chains, some 11 million of them shared. Method: immunoSEQ multiplex PCR; TCRdb's copy keeps in-frame clones and lacks some. V and J calls and clone size follow that table, whereas D and trimming were derived from the DNA. The data hold approximately 190,000 clones, with about four fifths observed a single time. As regards this clone: As yet, its antigen is unknown.

The rearrangement links TRBV19 to TRBJ2-2, with TRBD2 identical over 11 bases. The TCR originated in a young woman in good health and CMV-seronegative. The sequencing sample was made of PBMCs. The CDR3 spells CASHLAGGREGPGELFF. In DNA, the CDR3 is TGTGCCAGCCACCTAGCGGGAGGCCGCGAAGGGCCCGGGGAGCTGTTTTTT.